This T cell receptor (beta chain) was captured in a study of blood T cell repertoires in COVID-19. The table came from immunoSEQ multiplex PCR; TCRdb's copy has only in-frame clones and leaves some out. The sample yields some 150,000 clones, approximately 90% seen once. Germline values: CDR1 SGHTA, CDR2 FQGTGA. The CDR3 extends over 16 amino acids. Trimming at V came to 5 bases and at J to 4 bases, leaving 6 bases not matched to a gene. The sequence was obtained from a human donor in a cohort sampled during active COVID-19. The chain carries TRBV7-3 and TRBJ2-1, with 12 bases identical to TRBD2. The source material was peripheral blood. Here the CDR3 DNA reads TGTGCCAGCAGCGCCCACGGGACTAGCGGGTACAATGAGCAGTTCTTC. Its protein product is CASSAHGTSGYNEQFF. Full variable domain (rest looked up from reference TRBV7-3 and TRBJ2-1): GAGVSQTPSNKVTEKGKYVELRCDPISGHTALYWYRQSLGQGPEFLIYFQGTGAADDSGLPNDRFFAVRPEGSVSTLKIQRTERGDSAVYLCASSAHGTSGYNEQFFGPGTRLTVL.